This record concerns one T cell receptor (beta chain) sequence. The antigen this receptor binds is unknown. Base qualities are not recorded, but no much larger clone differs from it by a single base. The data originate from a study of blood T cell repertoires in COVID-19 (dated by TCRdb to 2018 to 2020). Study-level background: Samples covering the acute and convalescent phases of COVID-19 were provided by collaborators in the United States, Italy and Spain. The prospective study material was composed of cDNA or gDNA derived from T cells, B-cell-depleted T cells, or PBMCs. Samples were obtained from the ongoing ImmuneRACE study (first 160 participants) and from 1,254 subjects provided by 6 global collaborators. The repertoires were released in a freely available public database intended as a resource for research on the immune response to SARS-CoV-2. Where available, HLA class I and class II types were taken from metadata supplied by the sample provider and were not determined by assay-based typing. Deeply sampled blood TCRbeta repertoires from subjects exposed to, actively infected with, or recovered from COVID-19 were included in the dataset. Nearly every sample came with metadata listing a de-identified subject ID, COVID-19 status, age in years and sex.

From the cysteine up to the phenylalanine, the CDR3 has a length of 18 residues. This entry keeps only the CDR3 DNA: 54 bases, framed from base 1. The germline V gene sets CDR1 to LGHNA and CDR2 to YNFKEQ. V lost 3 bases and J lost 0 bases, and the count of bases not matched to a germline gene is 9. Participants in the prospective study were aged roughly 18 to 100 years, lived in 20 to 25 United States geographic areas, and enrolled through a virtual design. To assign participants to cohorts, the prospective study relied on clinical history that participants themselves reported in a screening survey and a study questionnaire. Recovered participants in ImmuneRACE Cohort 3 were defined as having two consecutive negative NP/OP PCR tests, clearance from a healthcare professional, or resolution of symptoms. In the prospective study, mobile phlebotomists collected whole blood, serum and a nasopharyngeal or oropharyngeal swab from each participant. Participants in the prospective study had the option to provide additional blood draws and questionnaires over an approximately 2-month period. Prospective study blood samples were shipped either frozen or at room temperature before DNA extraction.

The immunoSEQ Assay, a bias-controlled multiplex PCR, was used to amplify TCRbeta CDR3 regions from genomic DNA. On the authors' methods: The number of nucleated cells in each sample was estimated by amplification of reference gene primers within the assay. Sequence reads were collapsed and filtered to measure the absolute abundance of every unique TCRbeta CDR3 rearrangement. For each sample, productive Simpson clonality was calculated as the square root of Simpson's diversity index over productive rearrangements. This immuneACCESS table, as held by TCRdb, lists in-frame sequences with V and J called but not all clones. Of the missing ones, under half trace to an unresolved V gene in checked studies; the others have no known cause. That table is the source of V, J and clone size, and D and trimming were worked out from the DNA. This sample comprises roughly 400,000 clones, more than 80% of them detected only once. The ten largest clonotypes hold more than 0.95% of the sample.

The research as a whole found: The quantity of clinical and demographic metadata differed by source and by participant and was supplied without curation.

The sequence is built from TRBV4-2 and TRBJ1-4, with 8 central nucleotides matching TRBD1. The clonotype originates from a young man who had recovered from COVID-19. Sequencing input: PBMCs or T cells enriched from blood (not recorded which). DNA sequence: TGTGCCAGCAGCCAGTCCCGGGACAGGCCAACAACTAATGAAAAACTGTTTTTT. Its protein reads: CASSQSRDRPTTNEKLFF.